These 5 T cell receptor beta chains were sequenced from one sample in a study of cytomegalovirus exposure and HLA in healthy donors. 13 Jbeta primers and 60 Vbeta primers were used for the PCR. The protocol was immunoSEQ multiplex PCR, while the TCRdb copy is restricted to in-frame clones and leaves out a portion. In the table there are under 150,000 clones, about three quarters of which are singletons. The sample taken for sequencing was PBMCs. These receptors were taken from a woman between 25 and 40 years old in good health and CMV-seronegative.

The chain links TRBV7-9 to TRBJ1-1; TRBD1 agrees at 7 bases. This CDR3 has 14 residues. From germline, CDR1 is SEHNR and CDR2 FQNEAQ (reference sequence). With 6 bases clipped from V and 0 bases from J, the junction kept 4 bases outside the gene matches. CDR3 amino acids: CASSKGAMNTEAFF. In DNA, the CDR3 is TGTGCCAGCAGTAAGGGGGCCATGAACACTGAAGCTTTCTTT. The full variable domain, in which reference TRBV7-9 and TRBJ1-1 provide the parts outside the CDR3, is DTGVSQNPRHKITKRGQNVTFRCDPISEHNRLYWYRQTLGQGPEFLTYFQNEAQLEKSRLLSDRFSAERPKGSFSTLEIQRTEQGDSAMYLCASSKGAMNTEAFFGQGTRLTVV.

This clone was counted only a few times. The gene calls are TRBV4-3 and TRBJ2-6; a possible D gene is TRBD2 (6 bases). Germline V gives CDR1 LGHNA, CDR2 YSLEER. Trimming removed 4 bases at V and 1 base at J, with 8 bases between. This CDR3 is 15 amino acids long. The CDR3 DNA reads as TGCGCCAGCAGCCCCGGGGGATCTGGGGCCAACGTCCTGACTTTC. Translation: CASSPGGSGANVLTF.

Concerning this clone itself: A read error may produce the germline difference seen at one junction end. This chain uses TRBV9 with TRBJ2-5, with D possibly TRBD1 on 6 matching bases. Germline V gene data show CDR1 as SGDLS and CDR2 as YYNGEE. The CDR3 extends over 20 amino acids. CDR3 residues: CASRRAPPLLDRFREEAQYF. The DNA for the CDR3 is TGTGCCAGCAGACGTGCCCCTCCCCTCTTAGACAGGTTTAGGGAAGAGGCCCAGTACTTC.

This chain links TRBV9 with TRBJ2-3; 10 nucleotides align to TRBD1. This CDR3 spans 16 amino acids. V gave up 2 bases and J gave up 5 bases; unmatched junction bases: 8. Germline-derived CDR1 and CDR2 are SGDLS and YYNGEE. CDR3 loop: CASSVSGTGAGDTQYF. The CDR3 DNA follows: TGTGCCAGCAGCGTCTCCGGGACAGGGGCCGGAGATACGCAGTATTTT.

The chain uses TRBV5-4 and TRBJ1-1; TRBD1 is a possible D gene (6 bases). V gave up 0 bases and J gave up 4 bases, with 19 bases separating them. Germline values: CDR1 SGHNT, CDR2 YYREEE (reference sequence). The CDR3 length is 17 residues. The CDR3 DNA reads TGTGCCAGCAGCTTGGGAGGGGGGGTCGCCCGGGGCACTGAAGCTTTCTTT. This sequence encodes CASSLGGGVARGTEAFF.